Following are 20 T cell receptor beta chains from one sample sequenced in a study of shared clonotypes between healthy human individuals. Libraries were prepared by immunoSEQ multiplex PCR; TCRdb keeps only in-frame clonotypes and omits some of them. The sample includes over a million clones, around three quarters of them seen just once. The material sequenced was memory CD4+ T cells from PBMCs. Subset in this sample: CD45RA-negative fraction. The origin of the receptors is a man between 18 and 29 years old in good health. Some clones in this sample may be carry-over from other donors' samples.

The CDR3: CASRGGTGNTIYF. The CDR3 region has the DNA TGCGCCAGCAGAGGAGGGACTGGAAACACCATATATTTT. This chain connects TRBV5-1 to TRBJ1-3; D call uncertain. There are 13 residues in the CDR3. V dropped 5 bases and J dropped 2 bases, with 8 bases sitting between them. Germline V CDR1 and CDR2: SGHRS, YFSETQ.

The rearrangement links TRBV5-6 to TRBJ2-6; D gene uncertain. CDR3 length equals 17 residues. From germline, CDR1 is SGHDT and CDR2 YYEEEE. Trimming took off 1 base at V and 2 bases at J, with 13 bases between the two ends. CDR3 DNA: TGTGCCAGCAGCTTGAGGATGGGGTTGGCTGGGGCCAACGTCCTGACTTTC. Its protein product is CASSLRMGLAGANVLTF.

The V and J genes are TRBV5-1 and TRBJ2-7; D gene uncertain. V lost 6 bases and J 2 bases, leaving 15 bases between the germline ends. This CDR3 has 14 residues. Germline V gives CDR1 SGHRS, CDR2 YFSETQ. The CDR3 here is CASTEDTGTYEQYF. As DNA, the CDR3 is TGCGCCAGCACCGAAGACACGGGTACCTACGAGCAGTACTTC.

The genes are TRBV30 and TRBJ1-5, with no clear D. CDR1 is GTSNPN, CDR2 SVGIG, per germline (reference sequence). This CDR3 spans 13 amino acids. Trimming cost V 1 base and J 5 bases, with 9 bases left between them. CDR3 sequence reads: CAWSGNAYQPQHF. The CDR3 region has the DNA TGTGCCTGGAGTGGGAATGCTTATCAGCCCCAGCATTTT.

As DNA, the CDR3 is TGTGCCAGCAGCCCCGGGGCAGGGGGCAATCAGCCCCAGCATTTT. Translation gives CASSPGAGGNQPQHF. The rearrangement joins TRBV9 to TRBJ1-5; D perhaps matches TRBD1 (6 bases). There are 15 residues in the CDR3. With 4 bases removed from V and 2 bases from J, the gap between germline ends came to 13 bases. Germline V gives CDR1 SGDLS, CDR2 YYNGEE.

The chain joins TRBV11-2 to TRBJ1-4, with 8 nucleotides matching TRBD1. CDR3 length equals 16 residues. Germline lookup yields CDR1 SGHAT and CDR2 FQNNGV. V lost 8 bases and J lost 8; bases outside the gene matches: 16. CDR3 protein: CASVPLQGAEYEKLFF. The CDR3 DNA is TGTGCCAGCGTACCCCTCCAGGGGGCGGAGTACGAAAAACTGTTTTTT. Full variable domain (missing parts from reference TRBV11-2 and TRBJ1-4): EAGVAQSPRYKIIEKRQSVAFWCNPISGHATLYWYQQILGQGPKLLIQFQNNGVVDDSQLPKDRFSAERLKGVDSTLKIQPAKLEDSAVYLCASVPLQGAEYEKLFFGSGTQLSVL.

This rearrangement joins TRBV30 to TRBJ1-2; unclear D gene. Germline CDR1 and CDR2: GTSNPN and SVGIG (reference sequence). The V gene lost 2 bases and the J gene lost 5 bases, with 18 bases spanning the gap. This CDR3 spans 15 amino acids. This CDR3 is CAWSPPGSMIYGYTF. As DNA, the CDR3 is TGTGCCTGGAGTCCCCCGGGATCCATGATTTATGGCTACACCTTC.

V gene TRBV2 combines with J gene TRBJ2-6, with D unresolved. The CDR3 sequence is 14 residues long. The V end lost 6 bases, the J end lost 2 bases, and 8 bases lay between the germline ends. The V gene's germline CDR1 is SNHLY and CDR2 FYNNEI. Written as DNA, the CDR3 is TGTGCCAGCAGCGACGAGGCTGGGGCCAACGTCCTGACTTTC. Its translation: CASSDEAGANVLTF.

The chain has TRBV28 and TRBJ2-3; 7 nucleotides match TRBD2. The CDR3 runs to 15 residues. CDR1 and CDR2 from the germline V gene are MDHEN and SYDVKM. V gave up 3 bases and J gave up 4 bases; unmatched junction bases: 7. The CDR3 DNA is TGTGCCAGCAGTTTGGGGAGGGCGGTGCCAGATACGCAGTATTTT. Translated, it gives CASSLGRAVPDTQYF.

The rearrangement links TRBV6-6 to TRBJ1-6; 10 nucleotides agree with TRBD1. Germline lookup yields CDR1 MNHNY and CDR2 SVGAGI (reference sequence). Germline trimming cut 2 bases from V and 8 bases from J; bases unmatched to any gene: 0. The CDR3 is 14 amino acids. This CDR3 reads CASSYGTGDSPLHF. CDR3 bases: TGTGCCAGCAGTTACGGGACAGGGGATTCACCCCTCCACTTT.

The J gene is TRBJ1-4, the V gene TRBV5-6; unclear D gene. The CDR3 covers 13 residues. V was cut by 3 bases and J by 6 bases, with 9 bases left in between. Germline V gene lookup returns CDR1 SGHDT and CDR2 YYEEEE. CDR3 in amino acids: CASSSGRDEKLFF. CDR3 nucleotide sequence: TGTGCCAGCAGCTCCGGTCGGGATGAAAAACTGTTTTTT.

Remarks on this clone: This may be a read error, as it is one base from a much larger clone. The V and J genes are TRBV7-8 and TRBJ1-1; D is undetermined. This CDR3 spans 13 amino acids. Germline loops: CDR1 SGHVS, CDR2 FQNEAQ. V was clipped by 1 base and J by 3 bases, with 6 bases between them. CDR3 coding DNA: TGTGCCAGCAGCTTAGGTACGGACACTGAAGCTTTCTTT. Encoded protein: CASSLGTDTEAFF.

The chain carries TRBV7-2 and TRBJ1-1, with D unresolved. CDR3 length: 12 amino acids. Trimming pared 5 bases from V and 7 bases from J, leaving 11 bases between. The germline V gene encodes CDR1 SGHTA and CDR2 FQGNSA. The CDR3 loop is CASSPRRSEAFF. The CDR3 DNA reads as TGTGCCAGCAGCCCCCGACGGAGTGAAGCTTTCTTT. The full variable domain, rest sourced from reference TRBV7-2 and TRBJ1-1, is GAGVSQSPSNKVTEKGKDVELRCDPISGHTALYWYRQSLGQGLEFLIYFQGNSAPDKSGLPSDRFSAERTGGSVSTLTIQRTQQEDSAVYLCASSPRRSEAFFGQGTRLTVV.

This chain uses TRBV6-4 with TRBJ1-5, with a possible D match to TRBD1 (5 bases). Per the germline V gene, CDR1 is MRHNA and CDR2 is SNTAGT. V shed 4 bases and J shed 9 bases, with 28 bases lying between them. The CDR3 loop spans 18 amino acids. CDR3: CASSAVNKPGPLTGPQHF. The CDR3 nucleotides are TGTGCCAGCAGTGCAGTTAACAAACCGGGACCCCTTACGGGGCCCCAGCATTTT.

As DNA, the CDR3 is TGTGCCAGCAGCTTAGCCTTTGAAGCTTTCTTT. Amino acids: CASSLAFEAFF. This sequence joins TRBV7-2 and TRBJ1-1; no definite D call. In germline, CDR1 is SGHTA, CDR2 FQGNSA. This CDR3 comprises 11 residues. Trimming removed 0 bases at V and 7 bases at J, with 3 bases between. Filled out from reference TRBV7-2 and TRBJ1-1, the complete variable domain reads GAGVSQSPSNKVTEKGKDVELRCDPISGHTALYWYRQSLGQGLEFLIYFQGNSAPDKSGLPSDRFSAERTGGSVSTLTIQRTQQEDSAVYLCASSLAFEAFFGQGTRLTVV.

The gene calls are TRBV20-1 and TRBJ2-7; D gene ambiguous. Trimming shortened V by 3 bases and J by 9 bases, and 12 bases separated the two germline ends. Germline V gene data show CDR1 as DFQATT and CDR2 as SNEGSKA (reference sequence). CDR3 length: 11 amino acids. CDR3 protein: CSASLGDGQYF. DNA of the CDR3: TGCAGTGCTAGCCTGGGTGATGGGCAGTACTTC.

This chain uses TRBV11-3 with TRBJ2-1; TRBD1 aligns across 8 bases. Germline CDR1 SGHNT, CDR2 YENEEA. Losses at the gene ends were 1 base for V and 5 bases for J; bases not matched to a gene: 7. This CDR3 comprises 16 residues. Written as DNA, the CDR3 is TGTGCCAGCAGCTTAGGGGCCGGGACAGGCAACAATGAGCAGTTCTTC. This gives the protein CASSLGAGTGNNEQFF.

V and J are TRBV28 and TRBJ2-1, with 9 bases aligning to TRBD2. V shed 7 bases, J shed 13 bases, and the junction held 8 bases outside the gene matches. CDR3 length equals 12 residues. Germline V gene lookup returns CDR1 MDHEN and CDR2 SYDVKM. CDR3 nucleotide sequence: TGTGCCAGCAAAACCGGGACTAGCAGTCAGTTCTTC. This codes for CASKTGTSSQFF.

This rearrangement joins TRBV4-1 to TRBJ1-2, with a weak D call TRBD1 (6 bases). This CDR3 has 14 amino acids. V lost 0 bases, J lost 5 bases, and 10 bases lay in between. From germline, CDR1 is MGHRA and CDR2 YSYEKL. CDR3 loop: CASSQEGGGYGYTF. In DNA, the CDR3 is TGCGCCAGCAGCCAAGAGGGAGGGGGATATGGCTACACCTTC.

The V gene is TRBV6-1, the J gene TRBJ1-1, with 7 positions matching TRBD1. Germline V gene sequence: CDR1 MNHNS, CDR2 SASEGT. CDR3 size: 15 residues. J was trimmed by 4 bases and V by 5 bases; bases with no gene match: 10. The CDR3 DNA reads as TGTGCCAGCAGTCCAGGACAGGTCGGGGGCACTGAAGCTTTCTTT. Protein: CASSPGQVGGTEAFF.